Below, 26 T cell receptor beta chains from the same sample are listed, as sequenced in a study of cytomegalovirus exposure and HLA in healthy donors. The study ran its PCR with 60 Vbeta and 13 Jbeta primers. Only in-frame clones appear in the TCRdb table, and some are missing; sequencing was by immunoSEQ multiplex PCR. Of more than 200,000 clones listed, roughly 87% are singletons. The material sequenced was PBMCs. Every receptor here comes from a man aged 35-49 years in good health and CMV-seropositive.

The V and J genes are TRBV7-7 and TRBJ1-2; D possibly corresponds to TRBD1 (5 bases). Germline V lookup: CDR1 SSHAT, CDR2 FNYEAQ (reference sequence). Deletions cut 5 bases from V and 4 bases from J, with 11 bases between. CDR3 length: 13 residues. This CDR3 reads CASSPDRPYGYTF. Written as DNA, the CDR3 is TGTGCCAGCAGCCCTGACAGACCCTATGGCTACACCTTC.

This chain connects TRBV7-9 to TRBJ1-2, with D possibly TRBD1 on 6 matching bases. Trimming removed 6 bases at V and 1 base at J, with 9 bases between. The CDR3 is made up of 13 amino acids. From germline, CDR1 is SEHNR and CDR2 FQNEAQ (reference sequence). CDR3 region: CASSQQGNYGYTF. DNA for the CDR3: TGTGCCAGCAGTCAACAGGGTAACTATGGCTACACCTTC.

The chain uses TRBV5-4 and TRBJ2-7; TRBD2 agrees at 11 bases. Unmatched junction bases numbered 8, after V lost 4 bases and J lost 2 bases. Germline-derived CDR1 and CDR2 are SGHNT and YYREEE (reference sequence). This CDR3 spans 16 amino acids. The CDR3 DNA sequence: TGTGCCAGCAGCCCCGCGGTAGCGGGAGGGGCCTACGAGCAGTACTTC. As protein: CASSPAVAGGAYEQYF. The whole variable domain, remainder taken from reference TRBV5-4 and TRBJ2-7, is ETGVTQSPTHLIKTRGQQVTLRCSSQSGHNTVSWYQQALGQGPQFIFQYYREEENGRGNFPPRFSGLQFPNYSSELNVNALELDDSALYLCASSPAVAGGAYEQYFGPGTRLTVT.

The chain combines TRBV11-2 with TRBJ1-2; D might be TRBD1 (5 bases). The CDR3 runs 15 residues. The V end was cut by 0 bases, the J end by 6 bases, with 14 bases between. CDR1 is SGHAT, CDR2 FQNNGV, per germline. CDR3 protein: CASSLDVTVTNGYTF. The DNA for the CDR3 is TGTGCCAGCAGCTTAGATGTGACAGTTACTAATGGCTACACCTTC. Full variable domain (rest looked up from reference TRBV11-2 and TRBJ1-2): EAGVAQSPRYKIIEKRQSVAFWCNPISGHATLYWYQQILGQGPKLLIQFQNNGVVDDSQLPKDRFSAERLKGVDSTLKIQPAKLEDSAVYLCASSLDVTVTNGYTFGSGTRLTVV.

The table lists this clone with a few counts. This chain links TRBV19 with TRBJ2-1; 12 nucleotides match TRBD2. The CDR3 runs to 15 residues. CDR1 is LNHDA and CDR2 is SQIVND in the germline V gene (reference sequence). With 9 bases clipped from V and 7 bases from J, the junction kept 10 bases outside the gene matches. Written as DNA, the CDR3 is TGTGCCAGCCACCTAGCGGGAGGGCCGTATAATGAGCAGTTCTTC. Its protein product is CASHLAGGPYNEQFF.

The chain carries TRBV12-5 and TRBJ1-5; D gene ambiguous. Trimming pared 3 bases from V and 2 bases from J, leaving 11 bases between. The length of the CDR3 is 15 residues. CDR1 LGHNT and CDR2 FRNRAP come from the germline V gene. CDR3 residues: CASGFSSMGNQPQHF. The CDR3 DNA reads as TGTGCTAGTGGTTTCTCTTCTATGGGCAATCAGCCCCAGCATTTT.

This chain connects TRBV27 to TRBJ1-5; D not resolved. CDR3 length: 14 amino acids. The germline V gene has CDR1 MNHEY and CDR2 SMNVEV (reference sequence). With 8 bases removed from V and 2 bases from J, the gap between germline ends came to 13 bases. CDR3 coding DNA: TGTGCCAGCGGAGGGAGTTGGGGCAATCAGCCCCAGCATTTT. Translated: CASGGSWGNQPQHF.

The chain employs TRBV2 and TRBJ2-5; 7 positions agree with TRBD1. The better agreement between TRBJ2-7 and the DNA end casts doubt on the J call. The germline V gene encodes CDR1 SNHLY and CDR2 FYNNEI. The CDR3 is 14 amino acids. The chain's CDR3 is CASSPGTAVGEQYF. The CDR3, as DNA: TGTGCCAGCAGTCCCGGGACAGCCGTTGGCGAGCAGTACTTC.

The chain is built from TRBV7-9 and TRBJ1-2; 9 bases fit TRBD1. The CDR3 sequence is 16 residues long. The germline V gene encodes CDR1 SEHNR and CDR2 FQNEAQ (reference sequence). V lost 2 bases to trimming and J lost 3 bases; unmatched junction nucleotides: 7. The CDR3 region is CASSLNPQGAYYGYTF. The CDR3 nucleotides read TGTGCCAGCAGCTTAAATCCACAGGGGGCTTACTATGGCTACACCTTC. The entire variable domain, with the rest obtained from reference TRBV7-9 and TRBJ1-2, is as follows: DTGVSQNPRHKITKRGQNVTFRCDPISEHNRLYWYRQTLGQGPEFLTYFQNEAQLEKSRLLSDRFSAERPKGSFSTLEIQRTEQGDSAMYLCASSLNPQGAYYGYTFGSGTRLTVV.

The V call is TRBV30, the J call TRBJ2-7; TRBD1 matches at 9 bases. Looked up from germline, CDR1 is GTSNPN and CDR2 is SVGIG (reference sequence). The CDR3 is 15 amino acids. V lost 4 bases, J lost 3 bases, and 10 bases stayed unmatched. Here the CDR3 reads CAWISSPGQGYEQYV. CDR3 coding DNA: TGTGCCTGGATTTCATCCCCGGGACAGGGCTACGAGCAGTACGTC.

The chain combines TRBV5-1 with TRBJ1-2; a possible D gene is TRBD1 (5 bases). Germline V gene sequence: CDR1 SGHRS, CDR2 YFSETQ. The CDR3 runs to 12 residues. The ends were cut back, 4 bases at V and 5 bases at J, with 9 bases in the middle. DNA for the CDR3: TGCGCCAGCAGCAGTGACAGTTATGGCTACACCTTC. Protein: CASSSDSYGYTF.

The chain uses TRBV2 and TRBJ2-3; no firm D call. This CDR3 spans 14 amino acids. Trimming pared 6 bases from V and 0 bases from J, leaving 10 bases between. Germline CDR1 SNHLY, CDR2 FYNNEI. The CDR3 DNA reads as TGTGCCAGCAGAGGCGGTCTTAGCACAGATACGCAGTATTTT. It yields the protein CASRGGLSTDTQYF.

In nucleotides, the CDR3 is TGCGCCAGCAGCTTGGAGAGCGGAGTCTATGGCTACACCTTC. This translates into CASSLESGVYGYTF. The chain recombines TRBV5-1 with TRBJ1-2, with D uncertain. The V gene's germline CDR1 is SGHRS and CDR2 YFSETQ. CDR3 size: 14 residues. The ends were cut back, 0 bases at V and 4 bases at J, with 10 bases in the middle. The entire variable domain, with the rest obtained from reference TRBV5-1 and TRBJ1-2, is as follows: KAGVTQTPRYLIKTRGQQVTLSCSPISGHRSVSWYQQTPGQGLQFLFEYFSETQRNKGNFPGRFSGRQFSNSRSEMNVSTLELGDSALYLCASSLESGVYGYTFGSGTRLTVV.

This sequence joins TRBV7-8 and TRBJ1-1; D remains unclear. Germline values: CDR1 SGHVS, CDR2 FQNEAQ. Trimming stripped 0 bases from V and 7 bases from J, with 18 bases between. The CDR3 length is 16 residues. CDR3 sequence (DNA): TGTGCCAGCAGCTTAGCGTCGTCGCAACGATACGGTGAAGCTTTCTTT. Protein sequence: CASSLASSQRYGEAFF.

The chain couples TRBV6-5 to TRBJ2-5, with D possibly TRBD1 on 6 matching bases. The V gene lost 6 bases and the J gene lost 11 bases, with 25 bases spanning the gap. Germline-derived CDR1 and CDR2 are MNHEY and SVGAGI. The CDR3 extends over 15 amino acids. The CDR3 nucleotides are TGTGCCAGCAGCCTCACAGGACAGTACCGGGCGGAGCAGTACTTC. Translated: CASSLTGQYRAEQYF.

The chain joins TRBV7-9 to TRBJ2-7; a weak D match, TRBD2 (5 bases). The ends were cut back, 0 bases at V and 4 bases at J, with 7 bases in the middle. The germline V gene has CDR1 SEHNR and CDR2 FQNEAQ (reference sequence). The CDR3 spans 13 residues. The CDR3 sequence: CASSLAAGYEQYV. CDR3 sequence (DNA): TGTGCCAGCAGCTTAGCGGCGGGTTACGAGCAGTACGTC.

This clone was seen a few times. The J gene is TRBJ2-1, the V gene TRBV2, with 7 nucleotides matching TRBD1. CDR1 and CDR2 (germline): SNHLY, FYNNEI. The V and J ends lost 7 bases and 5 bases, in that order; junction bases with no gene match: 5. The CDR3 extends over 13 amino acids. This CDR3 is CASILDRDNEQFF. CDR3 coding DNA: TGTGCCAGCATTCTAGACAGGGACAATGAGCAGTTCTTC.

This chain uses TRBV6-5 with TRBJ1-1, with D perhaps TRBD1 (5 bases). From germline, CDR1 is MNHEY and CDR2 SVGAGI. Trimming stripped 0 bases from V and 2 bases from J, with 10 bases between. The CDR3 covers 15 residues. CDR3 DNA: TGTGCCAGCAGTTACTCGAATCAGGGAAACACTGAAGCTTTCTTT. Translation gives CASSYSNQGNTEAFF.

J is TRBJ2-7 and V is TRBV5-4, with 7 bases aligning to TRBD1. This CDR3 comprises 14 residues. Looked up from germline, CDR1 is SGHNT and CDR2 is YYREEE (reference sequence). V gave up 0 bases and J gave up 2 bases; unmatched junction bases: 2. This chain's CDR3 is CASSLGQGPYEQYF. CDR3 nucleotides: TGTGCCAGCAGCTTGGGACAGGGTCCCTACGAGCAGTACTTC. Combining the CDR3 with reference TRBV5-4 and TRBJ2-7 gives the whole variable domain ETGVTQSPTHLIKTRGQQVTLRCSSQSGHNTVSWYQQALGQGPQFIFQYYREEENGRGNFPPRFSGLQFPNYSSELNVNALELDDSALYLCASSLGQGPYEQYFGPGTRLTVT.

The V and J genes are TRBV27 and TRBJ2-7; no firm D call. Trimming removed 4 bases from V and 3 bases from J, with 7 bases in between. There are 12 residues in the CDR3. Germline values: CDR1 MNHEY, CDR2 SMNVEV (reference sequence). CDR3 nucleotide sequence: TGTGCCAGCAGTTCATCTTACTACGAGCAGTACTTC. This encodes CASSSSYYEQYF.

The chain recombines TRBV27 with TRBJ1-5, with D tentatively TRBD1 (6 bases). Trimming shortened V by 6 bases and J by 0 bases, and 15 bases separated the two germline ends. The germline CDR1 and CDR2 sequences are MNHEY and SMNVEV (reference sequence). The CDR3 is 16 amino acids. The DNA of the CDR3 is TGTGCCAGCAGCCCCCTCCAGGGGTATAGCAATCAGCCCCAGCATTTT. Translation: CASSPLQGYSNQPQHF.

The rearrangement links TRBV7-8 to TRBJ2-1; possibly TRBD2 for D (5 bases). CDR1 is SGHVS and CDR2 is FQNEAQ in the germline V gene. V lost 2 bases and J lost 5, with 16 bases in between. This CDR3 is built from 16 residues. Here the CDR3 DNA reads TGTGCCAGCAGCTTACGGGGAGACCTAACTCACAATGAGCAGTTCTTC. It codes for CASSLRGDLTHNEQFF. The full variable domain, with the rest looked up from reference TRBV7-8 and TRBJ2-1, is GAGVSQSPRYKVAKRGQDVALRCDPISGHVSLFWYQQALGQGPEFLTYFQNEAQLDKSGLPSDRFFAERPEGSVSTLKIQRTQQEDSAVYLCASSLRGDLTHNEQFFGPGTRLTVL.

This clone has more than one count but fewer than ten. The rearrangement joins TRBV5-1 to TRBJ2-2; 9 nucleotides align to TRBD2. The trim removed 4 bases at V and 6 bases at J, leaving 4 bases unmatched. Germline V gives CDR1 SGHRS, CDR2 YFSETQ. This CDR3 comprises 14 residues. The CDR3 loop is CASSRGTSPGELFF. The CDR3, as DNA: TGCGCCAGCAGCCGAGGGACTAGCCCCGGGGAGCTGTTTTTT.

The chain has TRBV29-1 and TRBJ1-4; TRBD1 agrees at 8 bases. Germline CDR1 is SQVTM and CDR2 is ANQGSEA. The CDR3 has 13 amino acids. The CDR3 loop is CCVTGAGGEKLFF. CDR3 nucleotide sequence: TGCTGTGTGACAGGGGCTGGGGGTGAAAAACTGTTTTTT.

The rearrangement joins TRBV9 to TRBJ2-5, with TRBD2 identical over 12 bases. Germline-derived CDR1 and CDR2 are SGDLS and YYNGEE. J gave up 5 bases and V 4 bases, and 3 bases lay outside the gene matches. The CDR3 covers 14 residues. CDR3 loop: CASSLAGGLETQYF. In DNA form, the CDR3 reads TGTGCCAGCAGCCTAGCGGGAGGGCTTGAGACCCAGTACTTC.

The chain links TRBV12-5 to TRBJ2-4; 10 bases fit TRBD1. This CDR3 region has 14 residues. Unmatched junction bases numbered 3, after V lost 4 bases and J lost 6 bases. From germline, CDR1 is LGHNT and CDR2 FRNRAP. The CDR3 coding sequence is TGTGCTAGTGGTTCGAGGGACAGGGGAAACATTCAGTACTTC. Its translation: CASGSRDRGNIQYF.